This TCR beta chain was captured in a study of T cell responses to AZD1222 COVID-19 vaccine. Assay: immunoSEQ multiplex PCR; the TCRdb copy retains only in-frame clones and omits some. The sample has about 150,000 clones, more than 75% seen once. CDR1 is MGHRA, CDR2 YSYEKL, per germline. CDR3 length: 14 residues. The V segment lost 4 bases and the J segment 6 bases; nucleotides outside the gene matches: 3. This clonotype was obtained from an adult in good health. The material sequenced was peripheral blood, taken on day 0 of AZD1222 vaccination. J is TRBJ2-2 and V is TRBV4-1, with 9 bases matching TRBD1. In DNA, the CDR3 is TGCGCCAGCAGCCGGGGGACAGGGCCCGGGGAGCTGTTTTTT. Protein sequence: CASSRGTGPGELFF.